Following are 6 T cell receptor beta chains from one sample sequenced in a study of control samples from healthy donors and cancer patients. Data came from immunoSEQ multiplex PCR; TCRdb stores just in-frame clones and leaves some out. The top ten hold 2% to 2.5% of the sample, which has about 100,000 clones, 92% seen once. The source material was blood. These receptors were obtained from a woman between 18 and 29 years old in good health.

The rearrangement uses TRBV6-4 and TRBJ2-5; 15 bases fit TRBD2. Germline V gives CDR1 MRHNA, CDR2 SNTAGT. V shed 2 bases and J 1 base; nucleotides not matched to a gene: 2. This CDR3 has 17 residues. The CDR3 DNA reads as TGTGCCAGCAGTGACGGACTAGCGGGAGGGCGCCAAGAGACCCAGTACTTC. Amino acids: CASSDGLAGGRQETQYF.

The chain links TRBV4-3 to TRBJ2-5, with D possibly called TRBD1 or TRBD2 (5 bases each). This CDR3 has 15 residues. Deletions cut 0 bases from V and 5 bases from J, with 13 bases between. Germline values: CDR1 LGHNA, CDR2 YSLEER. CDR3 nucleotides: TGCGCCAGCAGCCAAGAGAGGGGCGGATGGGAGACCCAGTACTTC. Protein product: CASSQERGGWETQYF.

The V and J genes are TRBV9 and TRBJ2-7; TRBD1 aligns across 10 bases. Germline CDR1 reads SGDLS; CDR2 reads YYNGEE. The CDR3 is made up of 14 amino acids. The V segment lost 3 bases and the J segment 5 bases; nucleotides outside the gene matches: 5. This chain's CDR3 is CASSAGQGSHEQYF. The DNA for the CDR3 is TGTGCCAGCAGCGCGGGACAGGGGAGCCACGAGCAGTACTTC. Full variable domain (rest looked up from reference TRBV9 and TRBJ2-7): DSGVTQTPKHLITATGQRVTLRCSPRSGDLSVYWYQQSLDQGLQFLIQYYNGEERAKGNILERFSAQQFPDLHSELNLSSLELGDSALYFCASSAGQGSHEQYFGPGTRLTVT.

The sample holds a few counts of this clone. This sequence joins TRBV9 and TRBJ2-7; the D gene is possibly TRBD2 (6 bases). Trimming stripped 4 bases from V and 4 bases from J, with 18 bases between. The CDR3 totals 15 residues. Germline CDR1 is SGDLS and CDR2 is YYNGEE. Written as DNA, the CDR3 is TGTGCCAGCAGCCCCCTCGTTGGGGGGAGTTACGAGCAGTACTTC. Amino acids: CASSPLVGGSYEQYF.

The CDR3 reads CASSSGAGLGYTF. CDR3 bases: TGTGCCAGCAGTAGTGGGGCAGGGTTGGGCTACACCTTC. J is TRBJ1-2 and V is TRBV28; maybe TRBD1 (5 bases). CDR3 length: 13 residues. In germline, CDR1 is MDHEN, CDR2 SYDVKM. Between the trimmed V and J ends, which lost 5 bases and 8 bases, there was a span of 15 bases.

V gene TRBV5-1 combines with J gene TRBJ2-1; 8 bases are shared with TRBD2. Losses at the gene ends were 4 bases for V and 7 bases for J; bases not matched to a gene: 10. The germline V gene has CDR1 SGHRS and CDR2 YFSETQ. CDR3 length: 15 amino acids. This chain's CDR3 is CASSPGGRGANEQFF. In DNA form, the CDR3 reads TGCGCCAGCAGCCCCGGTGGGCGGGGGGCGAATGAGCAGTTCTTC.